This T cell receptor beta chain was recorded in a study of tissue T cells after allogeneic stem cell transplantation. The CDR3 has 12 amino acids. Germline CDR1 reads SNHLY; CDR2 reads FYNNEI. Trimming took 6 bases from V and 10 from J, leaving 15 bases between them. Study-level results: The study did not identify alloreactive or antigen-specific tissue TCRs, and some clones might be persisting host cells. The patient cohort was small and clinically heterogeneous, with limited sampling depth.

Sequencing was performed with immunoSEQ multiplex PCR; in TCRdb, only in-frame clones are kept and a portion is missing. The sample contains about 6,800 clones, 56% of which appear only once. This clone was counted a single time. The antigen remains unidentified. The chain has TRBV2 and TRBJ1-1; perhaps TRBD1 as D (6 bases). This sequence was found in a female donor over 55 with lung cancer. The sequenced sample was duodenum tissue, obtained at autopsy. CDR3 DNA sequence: TGTGCCAGCAGGGGGGCCCCCGTCGGAGCTTTCTTT. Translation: CASRGAPVGAFF.